This TCR beta chain was captured in a study of cytomegalovirus exposure and HLA in healthy donors. Study summary: Within an early data release were 65 million to 90 million unique TCRs drawn from HLA-typed donors.

Broader study findings: In an earlier analysis, about 87% or about 30%: the productive usage of most TCR beta V segments.

The CDR3 has 15 amino acids. V lost 7 bases and J lost 5; bases outside the gene matches: 8. CDR1 SQVTM and CDR2 ANQGSEA come from the germline V gene. The primer mix had 60 Vbeta and 13 Jbeta primers. The data were produced by immunoSEQ multiplex PCR, yet TCRdb's version contains in-frame clones alone and is incomplete. The table lists around 190,000 clones, roughly 78% of them singletons. As to this clone: The antigen is not known.

The chain is built from TRBV29-1 and TRBJ2-1; 13 bases align to TRBD2. The TCR originated in a woman aged 25 to 39 in good health and CMV-seropositive. Material for sequencing was PBMCs. The CDR3 loop is CSAVGTSGINNEQFF. The DNA of the CDR3 is TGCAGCGCCGTAGGGACTAGCGGGATTAACAATGAGCAGTTCTTC.